This T cell receptor (beta chain) derives from a study of blood T cell repertoires in COVID-19. The V gene end was trimmed by 3 bases and the J gene end by 2 bases; junction bases not matched to a gene: 2. From germline, CDR1 is MNHNS and CDR2 SASEGT. There are 15 residues in the CDR3. Profiled with immunoSEQ multiplex PCR; TCRdb holds only in-frame clones, not every one. The sample lists approximately 50,000 clones, approximately 82% occurring once. The chain uses TRBV6-1 and TRBJ2-1; 9 bases are shared with TRBD2. Source material: peripheral blood. The sequence was obtained from a human donor in a cohort sampled during active COVID-19. CDR3 DNA sequence: TGTGCCAGCAGTGAGCGACTAGCGGCCTACAATGAGCAGTTCTTC. Protein sequence: CASSERLAAYNEQFF.